This T cell receptor beta chain was identified in a study of long-term antiretroviral therapy in people with HIV. Trimming took 7 bases from V and 7 from J, leaving 13 bases between them. The CDR3 contains 12 residues. The germline V gene encodes CDR1 LNHDA and CDR2 SQIVND (reference sequence). Survey-level immunoSEQ v3.0 assays were run. Assay used: immunoSEQ multiplex PCR; TCRdb lists only in-frame clones, some missing. The sample carries 25,000 to 30,000 clones, about 93% recorded once. This sequence joins TRBV19 and TRBJ1-2; D possibly corresponds to TRBD1 (6 bases). The source is a woman in her thirties or forties with HIV. The material was unsorted PBMCs, obtained roughly 6.5 years after starting antiretroviral therapy. The chain's CDR3 is CASIAGTTGYTF. The CDR3 bases are TGTGCCAGTATTGCCGGGACAACTGGCTACACCTTC. Combining the CDR3 with reference TRBV19 and TRBJ1-2 gives the whole variable domain DGGITQSPKYLFRKEGQNVTLSCEQNLNHDAMYWYRQDPGQGLRLIYYSQIVNDFQKGDIAEGYSVSREKKESFPLTVTSAQKNPTAFYLCASIAGTTGYTFGSGTRLTVV.